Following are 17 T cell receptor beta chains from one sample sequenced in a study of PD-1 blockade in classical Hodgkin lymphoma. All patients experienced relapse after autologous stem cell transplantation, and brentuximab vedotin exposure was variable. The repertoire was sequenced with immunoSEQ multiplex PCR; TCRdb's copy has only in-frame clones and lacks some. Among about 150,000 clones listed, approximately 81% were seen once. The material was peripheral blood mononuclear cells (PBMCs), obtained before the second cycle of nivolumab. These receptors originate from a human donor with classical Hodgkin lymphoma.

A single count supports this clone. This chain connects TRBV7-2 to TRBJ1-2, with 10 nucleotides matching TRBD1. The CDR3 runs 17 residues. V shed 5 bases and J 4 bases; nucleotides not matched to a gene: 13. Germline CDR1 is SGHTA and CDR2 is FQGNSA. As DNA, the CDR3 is TGTGCCAGCAGCCCTCTCCCGGACAGGGGGTTGTTCTATGGCTACACCTTC. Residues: CASSPLPDRGLFYGYTF.

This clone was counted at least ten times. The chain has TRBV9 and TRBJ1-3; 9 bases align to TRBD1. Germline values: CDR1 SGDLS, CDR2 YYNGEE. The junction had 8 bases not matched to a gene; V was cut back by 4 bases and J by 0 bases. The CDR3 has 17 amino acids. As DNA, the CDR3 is TGTGCCAGCAGCTCATGGGACAGGGTAAACTCTGGAAACACCATATATTTT. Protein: CASSSWDRVNSGNTIYF.

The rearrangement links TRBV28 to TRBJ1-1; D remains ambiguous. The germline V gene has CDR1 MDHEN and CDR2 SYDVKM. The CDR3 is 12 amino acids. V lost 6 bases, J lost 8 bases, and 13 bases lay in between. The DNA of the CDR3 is TGTGCCAGCAGACACCAGAGGAGGGAAGCTTTCTTT. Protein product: CASRHQRREAFF.

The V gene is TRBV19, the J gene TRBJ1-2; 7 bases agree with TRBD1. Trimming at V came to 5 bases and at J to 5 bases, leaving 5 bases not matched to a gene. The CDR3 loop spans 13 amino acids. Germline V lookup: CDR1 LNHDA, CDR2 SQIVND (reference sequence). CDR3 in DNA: TGTGCCAGTAGTGCCGACAGGGTGTATGGCTACACCTTC. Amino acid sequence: CASSADRVYGYTF.

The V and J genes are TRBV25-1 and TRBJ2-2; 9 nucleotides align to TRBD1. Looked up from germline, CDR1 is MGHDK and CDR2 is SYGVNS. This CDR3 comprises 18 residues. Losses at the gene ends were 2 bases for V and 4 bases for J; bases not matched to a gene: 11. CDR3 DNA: TGTGCCAGCAGTGAACCCCAAGGACAGGGGACTTTCACCGGGGAGCTGTTTTTT. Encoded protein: CASSEPQGQGTFTGELFF. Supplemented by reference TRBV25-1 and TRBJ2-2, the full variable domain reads EADIYQTPRYLVIGTGKKITLECSQTMGHDKMYWYQQDPGMELHLIHYSYGVNSTEKGDLSSESTVSRIRTEHFPLTLESARPSHTSQYLCASSEPQGQGTFTGELFFGEGSRLTVL.

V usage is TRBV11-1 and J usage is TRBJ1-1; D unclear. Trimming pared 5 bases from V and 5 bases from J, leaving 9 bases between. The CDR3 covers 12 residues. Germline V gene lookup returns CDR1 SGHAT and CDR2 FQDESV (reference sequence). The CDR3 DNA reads TGTGCCAGCAGCCCAAGAGGAACTGAAGCTTTCTTT. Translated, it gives CASSPRGTEAFF.

The DNA of the CDR3 is TGTGCCAGCAGCACCAGGACAGGGGTTAGATACAATGAGCAGTTCTTC. Translation gives CASSTRTGVRYNEQFF. The rearrangement uses TRBV11-2 and TRBJ2-1; 9 bases agree with TRBD1. Germline assignment: CDR1 SGHAT and CDR2 FQNNGV. CDR3 length: 16 amino acids. With V trimmed by 5 bases and J by 4 bases, 9 bases remained unmatched.

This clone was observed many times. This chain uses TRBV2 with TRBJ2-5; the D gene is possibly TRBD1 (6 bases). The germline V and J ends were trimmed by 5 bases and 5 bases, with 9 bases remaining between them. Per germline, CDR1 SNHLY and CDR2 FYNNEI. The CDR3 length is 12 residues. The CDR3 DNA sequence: TGTGCCAGCAGTACAGGGTTCGAGACCCAGTACTTC. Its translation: CASSTGFETQYF.

The CDR3 reads CASSLQGTLEAFF. The CDR3 DNA is TGTGCCAGCAGCTTGCAAGGGACCCTCGAAGCTTTCTTT. The rearrangement uses TRBV5-4 and TRBJ1-1, with D tentatively TRBD1 (5 bases). Per germline, CDR1 SGHNT and CDR2 YYREEE (reference sequence). CDR3 length: 13 amino acids. The V end lost 1 base, the J end lost 8 bases, and 12 bases lay between the germline ends.

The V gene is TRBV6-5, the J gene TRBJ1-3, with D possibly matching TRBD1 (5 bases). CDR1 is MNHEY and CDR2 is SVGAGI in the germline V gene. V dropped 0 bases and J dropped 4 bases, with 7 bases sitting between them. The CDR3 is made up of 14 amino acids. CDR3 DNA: TGTGCCAGCAGTTACTCTTGGGGGGGAAACACCATATATTTT. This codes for CASSYSWGGNTIYF.

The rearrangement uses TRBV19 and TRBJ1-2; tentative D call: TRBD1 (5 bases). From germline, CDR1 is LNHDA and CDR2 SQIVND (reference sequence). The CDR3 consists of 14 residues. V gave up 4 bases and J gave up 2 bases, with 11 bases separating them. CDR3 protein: CASSTDSRNYGYTF. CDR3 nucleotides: TGTGCCAGTAGTACCGACAGCCGGAACTATGGCTACACCTTC.

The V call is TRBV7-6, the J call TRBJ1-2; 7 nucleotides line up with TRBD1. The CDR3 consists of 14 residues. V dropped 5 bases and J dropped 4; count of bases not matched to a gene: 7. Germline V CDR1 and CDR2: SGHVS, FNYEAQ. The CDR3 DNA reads TGTGCCAGCAGCAAGGGACAGATCTCCTATGGCTACACCTTC. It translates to CASSKGQISYGYTF.

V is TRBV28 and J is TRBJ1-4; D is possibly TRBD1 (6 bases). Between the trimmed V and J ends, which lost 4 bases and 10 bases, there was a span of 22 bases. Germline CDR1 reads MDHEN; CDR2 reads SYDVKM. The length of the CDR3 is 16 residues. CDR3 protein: CASSYPLGTSQGKLFF. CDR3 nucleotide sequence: TGTGCCAGCAGTTACCCCCTAGGGACAAGTCAGGGAAAACTGTTTTTT.

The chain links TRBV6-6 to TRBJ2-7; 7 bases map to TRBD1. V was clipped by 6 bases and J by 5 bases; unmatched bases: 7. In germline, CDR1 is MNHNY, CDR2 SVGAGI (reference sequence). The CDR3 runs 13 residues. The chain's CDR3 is CASSPGTVNEQYF. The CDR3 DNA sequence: TGTGCCAGCAGCCCCGGGACAGTTAACGAGCAGTACTTC.

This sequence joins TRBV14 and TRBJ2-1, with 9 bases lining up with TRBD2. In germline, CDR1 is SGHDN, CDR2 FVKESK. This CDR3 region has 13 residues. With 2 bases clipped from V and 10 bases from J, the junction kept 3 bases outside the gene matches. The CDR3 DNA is TGTGCCAGCAGCCAATCTCTAGCGGGAGAGCAGTTCTTC. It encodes CASSQSLAGEQFF.

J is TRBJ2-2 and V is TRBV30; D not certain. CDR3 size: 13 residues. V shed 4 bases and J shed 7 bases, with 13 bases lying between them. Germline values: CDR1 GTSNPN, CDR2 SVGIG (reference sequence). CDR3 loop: CAWIPQAVGELFF. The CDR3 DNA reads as TGTGCCTGGATACCCCAGGCCGTCGGGGAGCTGTTTTTT.

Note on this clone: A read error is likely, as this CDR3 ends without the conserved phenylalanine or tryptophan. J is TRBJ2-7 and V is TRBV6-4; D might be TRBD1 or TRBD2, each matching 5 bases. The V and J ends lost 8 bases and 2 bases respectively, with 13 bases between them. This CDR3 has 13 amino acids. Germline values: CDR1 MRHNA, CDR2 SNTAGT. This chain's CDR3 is CASDRDGTYEQYL. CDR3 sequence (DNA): TGTGCCAGCGATAGGGACGGAACCTACGAGCAGTACCTC.